The 27 T cell receptor beta chains below come from one sample, sequenced in a study of CD8 T cells in ankylosing spondylitis. Study-level points and caveats: The study identified a TCR beta motif of 7 or 8 highly homologous variants that appeared characteristic of ankylosing spondylitis blood.

TCRdb reprocessed the 5' RACE reads with MiXCR, giving one entry per CDR3 protein. The sample has about 220,000 distinct CDR3 sequences; around 19% are singletons. No antigen has been assigned to these receptors. Sequences were obtained from blood, either unsorted or a sorted T cell fraction (not recorded which). All receptors derive from a male donor with ankylosing spondylitis.

This rearrangement joins TRBV7-6 to TRBJ1-2, with TRBD1 as a possible D gene (6 bases). The CDR3 has 13 residues. The V end was cut by 7 bases, the J end by 8 bases, with 17 bases between. In germline, CDR1 is SGHVS, CDR2 FNYEAQ. CDR3 region: CASTPGGQDGYTF. The CDR3 DNA reads TGTGCCAGCACCCCCGGGGGCCAGGACGGCTACACCTTC.

This clonotype was observed a handful of times. The V call is TRBV4-1, the J call TRBJ2-5; D is uncertain. The CDR3 length is 14 residues. Germline V lookup: CDR1 MGHRA, CDR2 YSYEKL. Deletions cut 0 bases from V and 5 bases from J, with 10 bases between. The CDR3 nucleotides read TGCGCCAGCAGCCAAGATACTGGGTGGGAGACCCAGTACTTC. It codes for CASSQDTGWETQYF.

J is TRBJ2-1 and V is TRBV5-6; D is uncertain. The CDR3 consists of 15 residues. Germline loops: CDR1 SGHDT, CDR2 YYEEEE. V shed 2 bases and J shed 7 bases, with 16 bases lying between them. In nucleotides, the CDR3 is TGTGCCAGCAGCTTCGGCCCCTCGACGGGTAATGAGCAGTTCTTC. Residues: CASSFGPSTGNEQFF.

The genes are TRBV3-1 and TRBJ1-1, with D perhaps TRBD1 (6 bases). Trimming stripped 0 bases from V and 2 bases from J, with 16 bases between. Germline V gene sequence: CDR1 LGHDT, CDR2 YNNKEL (reference sequence). The CDR3 has 17 amino acids. CDR3 sequence (DNA): TGTGCCAGCAGCCAAGATAGGGGGATGGTTTCCAACACTGAAGCTTTCTTT. Protein sequence: CASSQDRGMVSNTEAFF.

The CDR3 is CASSRTSGIENEQFF. CDR3 coding DNA: TGTGCCAGCAGCCGAACTAGCGGGATCGAGAATGAGCAGTTCTTC. This chain connects TRBV7-9 to TRBJ2-1; 10 nucleotides agree with TRBD2. The CDR3 length is 15 residues. V was clipped by 5 bases and J by 7 bases; unmatched bases: 8. Germline values: CDR1 SEHNR, CDR2 FQNEAQ (reference sequence).

This clonotype was seen more than once but under ten times. This rearrangement joins TRBV13 to TRBJ2-7; a possible D gene is TRBD2 (5 bases). This CDR3 has 15 amino acids. Germline lookup yields CDR1 PRHDT and CDR2 FYEKMQ (reference sequence). Trimming took 5 bases from V and 0 from J, leaving 14 bases between them. The CDR3 nucleotides read TGTGCCAGCAGCCCGCGGGCGGAGAGCTCCTACGAGCAGTACTTC. It is translated as CASSPRAESSYEQYF. The full variable domain, rest sourced from reference TRBV13 and TRBJ2-7, is AAGVIQSPRHLIKEKRETATLKCYPIPRHDTVYWYQQGPGQDPQFLISFYEKMQSDKGSIPDRFSAQQFSDYHSELNMSSLELGDSALYFCASSPRAESSYEQYFGPGTRLTVT.

In its sample, this clonotype was seen many times. The chain combines TRBV27 with TRBJ2-1; a possible D gene is TRBD2 (6 bases). This CDR3 is built from 16 residues. Trimming shortened V by 1 base and J by 2 bases, and 12 bases separated the two germline ends. Germline loops: CDR1 MNHEY, CDR2 SMNVEV (reference sequence). CDR3 nucleotides: TGTGCCAGCAGTTTATTGGGGGGAGACCCCTACAATGAGCAGTTCTTC. Its protein product is CASSLLGGDPYNEQFF.

This clonotype was detected only a few times. The gene calls are TRBV4-1 and TRBJ2-5, with a possible D match to TRBD2 (5 bases). The length of the CDR3 is 15 residues. V lost 0 bases and J 4 bases, leaving 12 bases between the germline ends. The V gene's germline CDR1 is MGHRA and CDR2 YSYEKL. The CDR3 loop reads CASSQDAGVGETQYF. The CDR3 DNA is TGCGCCAGCAGCCAAGATGCCGGGGTGGGAGAGACCCAGTACTTC.

This chain joins TRBV11-2 and TRBJ1-2, with D hard to call. The CDR3 runs 13 residues. The ends were cut back, 0 bases at V and 2 bases at J, with 4 bases in the middle. Germline V gene lookup returns CDR1 SGHAT and CDR2 FQNNGV. The CDR3: CASSLEANYGYTF. The CDR3 DNA reads TGTGCCAGCAGCTTAGAAGCCAACTATGGCTACACCTTC.

This clonotype has more than one count but fewer than ten. The DNA for the CDR3 is TGTGCCAGCAGCCCCCCCGGCGGGGACACCGGGGAGCTGTTTTTT. Translation gives CASSPPGGDTGELFF. The chain recombines TRBV11-3 with TRBJ2-2; maybe TRBD2 (6 bases). Germline CDR1 reads SGHNT; CDR2 reads YENEEA. Trimming shortened V by 5 bases and J by 3 bases, and 13 bases separated the two germline ends. The CDR3 totals 15 residues.

The CDR3 coding sequence is TGTGCCAGCAGCCCTTCAGCCGTGAACACTGAAGCTTTCTTT. Amino acid sequence: CASSPSAVNTEAFF. The gene calls are TRBV7-8 and TRBJ1-1, with unresolved D. CDR1 is SGHVS and CDR2 is FQNEAQ in the germline V gene. The CDR3 is 14 residues long. The germline V and J ends were trimmed by 5 bases and 0 bases, with 10 bases remaining between them.

This sequence joins TRBV12-3 or TRBV12-4 and TRBJ2-1, with D unresolved. V lost 8 bases, J lost 6 bases, and 17 bases lay in between. The CDR3 totals 14 residues. This CDR3 is CASRYVGSLNEQFF. CDR3 DNA: TGTGCCAGCCGTTACGTTGGGTCCCTCAATGAGCAGTTCTTC.

The chain's CDR3 is CASSPPGRRSYEQYF. The CDR3 DNA sequence: TGTGCCAGCAGCCCCCCCGGGAGGAGGTCCTACGAGCAGTACTTC. The gene calls are TRBV3-1 and TRBJ2-7, with 7 bases fitting TRBD2. Germline CDR1 is LGHDT and CDR2 is YNNKEL (reference sequence). V was clipped by 4 bases and J by 1 base; unmatched bases: 7. The length of the CDR3 is 15 residues.

The table lists this clonotype with many counts. The CDR3 coding sequence is TGTGCCAGCAGCTCATCGTCCGGGACAGGCTATGGCTACACCTTC. Its translation: CASSSSSGTGYGYTF. This sequence joins TRBV7-8 and TRBJ1-2, with 8 bases identical to TRBD1. CDR3 length: 15 residues. Germline CDR1 is SGHVS and CDR2 is FQNEAQ. V lost 4 bases to trimming and J lost 4 bases; unmatched junction nucleotides: 8.

This clonotype was counted between two and nine times. J is TRBJ2-3 and V is TRBV5-6, with D possibly being TRBD1 (5 bases). V lost 3 bases and J 1 base, leaving 9 bases between the germline ends. Per germline, CDR1 SGHDT and CDR2 YYEEEE. The CDR3 consists of 14 residues. The CDR3 DNA reads as TGTGCCAGCAGCTACAGGACCGGCACAGATACGCAGTATTTT. Translating gives CASSYRTGTDTQYF. Filled out from reference TRBV5-6 and TRBJ2-3, the complete variable domain reads DAGVTQSPTHLIKTRGQQVTLRCSPKSGHDTVSWYQQALGQGPQFIFQYYEEEERQRGNFPDRFSGHQFPNYSSELNVNALLLGDSALYLCASSYRTGTDTQYFGPGTRLTVL.

This clonotype was counted at least ten times. V is TRBV12-3 or TRBV12-4 and J is TRBJ2-7; D uncertain. The CDR3 runs 12 residues. V lost 6 bases to trimming and J lost 2 bases, with 8 bases between them. CDR3 in DNA: TGTGCCAGCAGCCCCGGTCCCTACGAGCAGTACTTC. Encoded protein: CASSPGPYEQYF.

This CDR3 is CASSLPDPQGASTEAFF. The DNA of the CDR3 is TGTGCCAGCAGCTTACCCGACCCCCAGGGAGCTAGCACTGAAGCTTTCTTT. The chain recombines TRBV7-8 with TRBJ1-1, with D perhaps TRBD1 (5 bases). The V gene lost 2 bases and the J gene lost 4 bases, with 20 bases spanning the gap. Germline loops: CDR1 SGHVS, CDR2 FQNEAQ. The CDR3 loop spans 17 amino acids.

The table lists this clonotype with many counts. The rearrangement uses TRBV27 and TRBJ2-5, with D hard to call. Looked up from germline, CDR1 is MNHEY and CDR2 is SMNVEV (reference sequence). Trimming removed 5 bases at V and 1 base at J, with 11 bases between. CDR3 size: 14 residues. Here the CDR3 reads CASSPRVSQETQYF. DNA of the CDR3: TGTGCCAGCAGTCCCCGGGTTAGCCAAGAGACCCAGTACTTC.

Ten or more counts support this clonotype. In DNA form, the CDR3 reads TGTGCCAGCAGTTCGTCCTATGCGGGGGCGAATCCGAACACCGGGGAGCTGTTTTTT. Translation gives CASSSSYAGANPNTGELFF. J is TRBJ2-2 and V is TRBV12-3 or TRBV12-4, with D tentatively TRBD2 (7 bases). V lost 4 bases, J lost 0 bases, and 21 bases lay in between. The CDR3 runs to 19 residues.

Only a few counts were recorded for this clonotype. The chain links TRBV27 to TRBJ1-6, with D perhaps matching TRBD1 (6 bases). The CDR3 length is 15 residues. Deletions cut 2 bases from V and 3 bases from J, with 8 bases between. Germline assignment: CDR1 MNHEY and CDR2 SMNVEV (reference sequence). CDR3 DNA: TGTGCCAGCAGTTTAGGGGGCTTCTATAATTCACCCCTCCACTTT. It is translated as CASSLGGFYNSPLHF.

This clonotype has ten or more counts. V gene TRBV5-1 combines with J gene TRBJ1-2; no clear D. Germline V CDR1 and CDR2: SGHRS, YFSETQ. V lost 0 bases, J lost 4 bases, and 10 bases lay in between. This CDR3 has 14 residues. The CDR3 loop is CASSLANHVYGYTF. Here the CDR3 DNA reads TGCGCCAGCAGCTTGGCGAATCACGTCTATGGCTACACCTTC.

V gene TRBV6-5 combines with J gene TRBJ2-2; D is undetermined. Germline values: CDR1 MNHEY, CDR2 SVGAGI. Trimming took 2 bases from V and 6 from J, leaving 7 bases between them. The CDR3 runs 13 residues. CDR3 protein: CASSYLGPGELFF. The CDR3 DNA reads TGTGCCAGCAGTTACCTAGGTCCCGGGGAGCTGTTTTTT.

This sequence joins TRBV20-1 and TRBJ2-3; 9 positions agree with TRBD2. With 2 bases clipped from V and 0 bases from J, the junction kept 3 bases outside the gene matches. The germline gives CDR1 DFQATT, CDR2 SNEGSKA (reference sequence). The CDR3 extends over 15 amino acids. CDR3 DNA: TGCAGTGCTAGATCGCGGGAGGGAAGCACAGATACGCAGTATTTT. Its translation is CSARSREGSTDTQYF.

In its sample, this clonotype was seen many times. The rearrangement uses TRBV7-9 and TRBJ1-1, with D tentatively TRBD1 (5 bases). This CDR3 has 16 residues. The germline V and J ends were trimmed by 4 bases and 0 bases, with 15 bases remaining between them. Per germline, CDR1 SEHNR and CDR2 FQNEAQ (reference sequence). The CDR3 loop is CASSYPTEPMNTEAFF. DNA of the CDR3: TGTGCCAGCAGCTACCCGACAGAACCGATGAACACTGAAGCTTTCTTT.

V and J are TRBV5-4 and TRBJ2-5; 11 bases line up with TRBD2. The germline CDR1 and CDR2 sequences are SGHNT and YYREEE (reference sequence). The length of the CDR3 is 17 residues. The V and J ends lost 7 bases and 1 base, in that order; junction bases with no gene match: 12. The CDR3 nucleotides are TGTGCCAGCCTGGAACCGGGACTAGCGGTAATCCAAGAGACCCAGTACTTC. This encodes CASLEPGLAVIQETQYF.

This clonotype was counted ten times or more. The chain combines TRBV15 with TRBJ1-4, with a tentative D call TRBD1 (6 bases). The CDR3 is 15 amino acids. Per germline, CDR1 LNHNV and CDR2 YYDKDF (reference sequence). V lost 4 bases and J lost 8, with 17 bases in between. This chain's CDR3 is CATSNEARGGEKLFF. CDR3 coding DNA: TGTGCCACCAGCAACGAGGCCAGGGGAGGGGAAAAACTGTTTTTT. The variable domain in full, completed from reference TRBV15 and TRBJ1-4, reads DAMVIQNPRYQVTQFGKPVTLSCSQTLNHNVMYWYQQKSSQAPKLLFHYYDKDFNNEADTPDNFQSRRPNTSFCFLDIRSPGLGDTAMYLCATSNEARGGEKLFFGSGTQLSVL.

This clonotype was observed a few times. The chain recombines TRBV5-1 with TRBJ1-4, with D perhaps TRBD1 (5 bases). The CDR3 runs 15 residues. The ends were cut back, 1 base at V and 4 bases at J, with 11 bases in the middle. Germline CDR1 SGHRS, CDR2 YFSETQ. CDR3 bases: TGCGCCAGCAGCTTGAGAGGACACAATAATGAAAAACTGTTTTTT. Its translation: CASSLRGHNNEKLFF.